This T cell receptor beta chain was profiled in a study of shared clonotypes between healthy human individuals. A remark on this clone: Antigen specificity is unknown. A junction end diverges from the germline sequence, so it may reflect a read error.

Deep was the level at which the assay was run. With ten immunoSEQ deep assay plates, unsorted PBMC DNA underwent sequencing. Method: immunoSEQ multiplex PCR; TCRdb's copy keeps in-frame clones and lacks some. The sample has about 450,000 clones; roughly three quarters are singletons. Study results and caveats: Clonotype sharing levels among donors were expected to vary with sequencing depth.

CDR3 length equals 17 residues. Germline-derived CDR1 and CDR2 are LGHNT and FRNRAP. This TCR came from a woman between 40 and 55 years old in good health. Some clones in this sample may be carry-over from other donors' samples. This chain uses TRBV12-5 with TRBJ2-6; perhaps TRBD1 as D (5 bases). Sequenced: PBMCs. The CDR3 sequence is CASGANGRTKSGQRPDF. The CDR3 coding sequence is TGTGCTAGTGGTGCGAACGGCAGGACAAAGTCGGGCCAACGTCCTGACTTC.